This TCR beta chain was obtained from a study of T cells after yellow fever vaccination. Overall study results and limits: Once the booster was given, most primary-vaccination clones reappeared, at 95% to 98% for CD4 and over 85% for CD8. One caveat is that FACS-sorted repertoires could contain abundant clonotypes contaminating from the bulk population.

There are 16 residues in the CDR3. CDR1 and CDR2 from the germline V gene are MNHEY and SVGAGI. Comments on this clonotype: Its specificity is not known. At one end, the junction sequence differs from germline, possibly due to a read error.

TCRdb reprocessed the 5' RACE reads via MiXCR and lists one record per CDR3 protein. This repertoire shows approximately 300,000 distinct CDR3 sequences, 13% found once; its top ten account for about 0.51%. Sequenced material: CD4+ T cells sorted from PBMCs, taken 45 days after the yellow fever booster vaccination. The J gene is TRBJ2-7, the V gene TRBV6-5, with D possibly being TRBD2 (6 bases). The receptor was isolated from a young man who received the YFV17D yellow fever vaccine. CDR3 DNA: TGTGCCAGCAGTTACTCGGGAGGTCTCAGCTCCTGCGAGCAGTACTTC. It translates to CASSYSGGLSSCEQYF.